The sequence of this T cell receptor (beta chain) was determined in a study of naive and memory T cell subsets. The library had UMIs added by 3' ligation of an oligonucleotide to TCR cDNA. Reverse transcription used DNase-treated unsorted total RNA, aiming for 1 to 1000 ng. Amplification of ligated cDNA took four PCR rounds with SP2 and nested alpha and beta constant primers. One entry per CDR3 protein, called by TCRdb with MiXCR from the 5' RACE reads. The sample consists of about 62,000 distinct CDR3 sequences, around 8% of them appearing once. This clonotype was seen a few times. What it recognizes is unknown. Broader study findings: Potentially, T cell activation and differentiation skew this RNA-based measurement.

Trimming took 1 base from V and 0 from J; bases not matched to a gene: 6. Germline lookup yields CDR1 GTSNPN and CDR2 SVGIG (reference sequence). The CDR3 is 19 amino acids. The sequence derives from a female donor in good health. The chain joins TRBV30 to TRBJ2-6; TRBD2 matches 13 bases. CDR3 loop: CAWSGLAGGPSSGANVLTF. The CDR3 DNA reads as TGTGCCTGGAGTGGACTAGCGGGGGGTCCCTCCTCTGGGGCCAACGTCCTGACTTTC.